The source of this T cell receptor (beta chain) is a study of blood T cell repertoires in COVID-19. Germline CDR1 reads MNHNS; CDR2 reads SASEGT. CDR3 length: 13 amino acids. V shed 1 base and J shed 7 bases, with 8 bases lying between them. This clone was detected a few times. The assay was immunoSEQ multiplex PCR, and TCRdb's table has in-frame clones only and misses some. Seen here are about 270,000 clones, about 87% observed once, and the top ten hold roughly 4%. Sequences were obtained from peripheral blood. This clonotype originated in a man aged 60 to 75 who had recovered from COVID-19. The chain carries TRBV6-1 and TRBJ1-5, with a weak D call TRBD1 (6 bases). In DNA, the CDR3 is TGTGCCAGCAGTGAAGGGACAGTCCAGCCCCAGCATTTT. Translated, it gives CASSEGTVQPQHF.